This record looks at one T cell receptor beta chain sequence and its context. This sample is drawn from a study of blood T cell repertoires in COVID-19. Across the whole study: The origin of the acute and convalescent COVID-19 samples was the United States, Italy and Spain.

How the authors handled the data: For nucleated cells, counts were estimated from reference gene primer amplification. Clones were sequenced by immunoSEQ multiplex PCR, and TCRdb holds only the in-frame ones, with some missing. Clone size and the V and J calls come from that table; the DNA yielded D and trimming. The sample has about 99,000 clones; 79% are singletons. Trimming at V came to 1 base and at J to 7 bases, leaving 3 bases not matched to a gene. This CDR3 has 15 residues. Germline V lookup: CDR1 SNHLY, CDR2 FYNNEI. This chain uses TRBV2 with TRBJ2-2; 10 bases are a match to TRBD1. The receptor was derived from a woman at least 80 years old with active or convalescent COVID-19. Sequencing was carried out using peripheral blood. CDR3 region: CASSEDGQGDGELFF. The CDR3 DNA follows: TGTGCCAGCAGTGAAGACGGACAGGGGGACGGGGAGCTGTTTTTT.